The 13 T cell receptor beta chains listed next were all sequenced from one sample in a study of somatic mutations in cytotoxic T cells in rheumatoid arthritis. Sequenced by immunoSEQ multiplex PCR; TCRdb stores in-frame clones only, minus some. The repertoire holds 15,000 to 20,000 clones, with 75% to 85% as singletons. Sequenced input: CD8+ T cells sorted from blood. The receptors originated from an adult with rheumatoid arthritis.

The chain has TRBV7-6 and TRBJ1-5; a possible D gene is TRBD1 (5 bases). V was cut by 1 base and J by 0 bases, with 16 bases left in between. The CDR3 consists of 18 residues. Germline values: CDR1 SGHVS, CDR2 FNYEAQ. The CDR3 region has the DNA TGTGCCAGCAGCTTAGAGGCCATCGGGACCTATAGCAATCAGCCCCAGCATTTT. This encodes CASSLEAIGTYSNQPQHF.

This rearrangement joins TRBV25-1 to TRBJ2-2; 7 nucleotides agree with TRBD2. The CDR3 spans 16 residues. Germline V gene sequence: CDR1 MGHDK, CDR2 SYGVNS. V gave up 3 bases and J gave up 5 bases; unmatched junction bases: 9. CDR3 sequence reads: CASSEAGDVGTGELFF. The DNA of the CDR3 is TGTGCCAGCAGTGAGGCGGGGGATGTGGGGACCGGGGAGCTGTTTTTT.

CDR3 sequence: CASSPPRQMNTEAFF. The CDR3, as DNA: TGTGCCAGCTCACCACCGCGGCAGATGAACACTGAAGCTTTCTTT. The J gene is TRBJ1-1, the V gene TRBV18; no clear D. The germline gives CDR1 KGHSH, CDR2 LQKENI. Trimming left V 0 bases short and J 0 bases short, with 8 bases between. The CDR3 consists of 15 residues.

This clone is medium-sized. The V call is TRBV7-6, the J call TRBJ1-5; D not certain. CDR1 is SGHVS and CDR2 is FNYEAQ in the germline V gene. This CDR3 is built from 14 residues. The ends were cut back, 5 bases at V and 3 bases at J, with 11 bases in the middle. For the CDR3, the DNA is TGTGCCAGCAGCACCGTCGGGGACAATCAGCCCCAGCATTTT. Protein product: CASSTVGDNQPQHF.

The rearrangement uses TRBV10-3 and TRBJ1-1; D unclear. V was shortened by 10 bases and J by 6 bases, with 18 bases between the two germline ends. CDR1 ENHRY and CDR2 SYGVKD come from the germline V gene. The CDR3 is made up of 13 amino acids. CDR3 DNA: TGTGCCACCCAAGGCACGACCTTGTCTGAAGCTTTCTTT. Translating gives CATQGTTLSEAFF.

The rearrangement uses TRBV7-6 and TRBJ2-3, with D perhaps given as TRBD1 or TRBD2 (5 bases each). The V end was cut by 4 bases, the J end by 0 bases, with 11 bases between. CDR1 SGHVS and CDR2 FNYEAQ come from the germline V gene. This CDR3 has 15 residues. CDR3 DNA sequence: TGTGCCAGCAGCTCGCCGGGGCAGAGCACAGATACGCAGTATTTT. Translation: CASSSPGQSTDTQYF.

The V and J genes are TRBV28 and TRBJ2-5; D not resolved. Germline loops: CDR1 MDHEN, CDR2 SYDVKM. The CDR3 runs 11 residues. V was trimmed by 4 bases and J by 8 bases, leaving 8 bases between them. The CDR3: CASSSSGTQYF. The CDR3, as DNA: TGTGCCAGCAGTTCGTCAGGAACCCAGTACTTC.

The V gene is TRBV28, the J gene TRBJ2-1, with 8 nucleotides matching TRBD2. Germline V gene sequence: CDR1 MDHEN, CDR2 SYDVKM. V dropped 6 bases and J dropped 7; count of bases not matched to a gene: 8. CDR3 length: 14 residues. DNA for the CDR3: TGTGCCAGCAGGGCTCCGGGAGGGCCGAATGAGCAGTTCTTC. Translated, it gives CASRAPGGPNEQFF.

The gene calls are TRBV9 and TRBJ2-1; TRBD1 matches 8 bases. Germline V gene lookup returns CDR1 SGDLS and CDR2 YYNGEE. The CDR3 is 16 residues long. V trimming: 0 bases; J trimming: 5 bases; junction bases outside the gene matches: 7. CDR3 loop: CASSVEGRGPNNEQFF. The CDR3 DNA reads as TGTGCCAGCAGCGTAGAGGGCAGGGGGCCAAACAATGAGCAGTTCTTC.

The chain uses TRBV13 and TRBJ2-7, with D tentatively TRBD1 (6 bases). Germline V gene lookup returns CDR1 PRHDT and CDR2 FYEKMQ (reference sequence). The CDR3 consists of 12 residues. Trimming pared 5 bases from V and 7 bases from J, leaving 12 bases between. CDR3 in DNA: TGTGCCAGCAGCCAGACAGGTTGGGAGCAGTACTTC. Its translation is CASSQTGWEQYF.

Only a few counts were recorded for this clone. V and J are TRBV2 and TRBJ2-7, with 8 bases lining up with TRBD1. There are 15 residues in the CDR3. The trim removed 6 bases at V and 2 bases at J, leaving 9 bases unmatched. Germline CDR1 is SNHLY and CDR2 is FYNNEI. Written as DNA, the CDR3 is TGTGCCAGCAGGAGCAGACAGGGGATCCCCTACGAGCAGTACTTC. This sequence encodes CASRSRQGIPYEQYF.

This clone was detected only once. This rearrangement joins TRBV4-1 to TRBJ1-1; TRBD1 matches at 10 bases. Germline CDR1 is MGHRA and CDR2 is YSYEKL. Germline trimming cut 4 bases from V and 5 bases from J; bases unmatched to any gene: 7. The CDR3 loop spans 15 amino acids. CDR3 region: CASSPRDRGSTEAFF. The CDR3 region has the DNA TGCGCCAGCAGCCCTCGGGACAGGGGAAGTACTGAAGCTTTCTTT.

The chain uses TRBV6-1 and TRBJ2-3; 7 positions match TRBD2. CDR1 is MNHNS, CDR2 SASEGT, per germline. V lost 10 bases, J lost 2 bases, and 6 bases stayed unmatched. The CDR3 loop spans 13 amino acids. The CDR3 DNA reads TGTGCCACCCCCGGGGGGATCACAGATACGCAGTATTTT. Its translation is CATPGGITDTQYF.